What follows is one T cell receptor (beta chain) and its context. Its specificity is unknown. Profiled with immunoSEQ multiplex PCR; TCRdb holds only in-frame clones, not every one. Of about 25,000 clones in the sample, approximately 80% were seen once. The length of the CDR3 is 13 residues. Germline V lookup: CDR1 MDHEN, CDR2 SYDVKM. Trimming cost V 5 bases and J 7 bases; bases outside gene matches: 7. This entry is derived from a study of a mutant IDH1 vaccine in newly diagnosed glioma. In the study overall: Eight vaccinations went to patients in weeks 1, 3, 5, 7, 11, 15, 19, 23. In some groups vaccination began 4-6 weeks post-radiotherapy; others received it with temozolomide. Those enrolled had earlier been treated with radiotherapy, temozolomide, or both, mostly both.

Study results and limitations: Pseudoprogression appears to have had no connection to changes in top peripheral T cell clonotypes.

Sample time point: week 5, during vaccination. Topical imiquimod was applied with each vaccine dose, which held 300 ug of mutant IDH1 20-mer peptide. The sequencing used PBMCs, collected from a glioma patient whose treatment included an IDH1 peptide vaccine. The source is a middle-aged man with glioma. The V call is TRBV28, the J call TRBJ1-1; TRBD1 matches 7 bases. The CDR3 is CASSGKGAREAFF. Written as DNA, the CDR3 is TGTGCCAGCAGTGGCAAGGGGGCGCGTGAAGCTTTCTTT.